A selection of T cell receptor beta chains follows, all from one sample in a study of cytomegalovirus exposure and HLA in healthy donors. Sequencing used immunoSEQ multiplex PCR; TCRdb keeps in-frame clones, though not all of them. Here the sample spans roughly 130,000 clones, about two thirds being singletons. The sample taken for sequencing was PBMCs. The receptors were gathered from a man aged 40-50 years in good health and CMV-seropositive. Both conserved end residues are part of each CDR3. The D gene is left open where the match is weak. Only part of the rows carry a size: once, few, many, or a class if the clone is expanded.

J gene	clone size	D gene	CDR3 length	V gene	CDR3 protein	CDR3 DNA
TRBJ1-2	-	-	14	TRBV12-5	CASGLGGASYGYTF	TGTGCTAGTGGTTTGGGGGGCGCGAGCTATGGCTACACCTTC
TRBJ1-4	once	TRBD1	16	TRBV30	CAWRQGQGVDNEKLFF	TGTGCCTGGAGACAGGGACAGGGGGTCGATAATGAAAAACTGTTTTTT
TRBJ1-1	-	TRBD1	14	TRBV28	CASRAGTGGTEAFF	TGTGCCAGCAGGGCCGGGACAGGGGGCACTGAAGCTTTCTTT
TRBJ2-3	few	-	13	TRBV30	CAWSRRGTDTQYF	TGTGCCTGGAGTCGGAGGGGCACAGATACGCAGTATTTT
TRBJ2-7	-	-	15	TRBV11-2	CASSPRTDSSYEQYF	TGTGCCAGCAGCCCGCGGACAGATTCTTCCTACGAGCAGTACTTC
TRBJ1-6	few	TRBD1	15	TRBV5-1	CASSTGTVYNSPLHF	TGCGCCAGCAGCACCGGGACAGTTTATAATTCACCCCTCCACTTT
TRBJ1-2	-	-	15	TRBV28	CASSKQTGSNYGYTF	TGTGCCAGCAGTAAGCAGACAGGTAGTAACTATGGCTACACCTTC
TRBJ2-5	-	-	14	TRBV9	CASSPQAGKETQYF	TGTGCCAGCAGCCCCCAAGCAGGGAAAGAGACCCAGTACTTC
TRBJ2-1	few	TRBD2	17	TRBV28	CASRRGLAGPSYNEQFF	TGTGCCAGCAGACGCGGACTAGCGGGACCTTCCTACAATGAGCAGTTCTTC
TRBJ2-2	few	TRBD1	16	TRBV7-2	CASSFLGQGGAGELFF	TGTGCCAGCAGCTTTCTCGGACAAGGGGGCGCCGGGGAGCTGTTTTTT
TRBJ2-1	-	TRBD1	18	TRBV5-8	CASSSIAGTGSSYNEQFF	TGTGCCAGCAGCTCGATCGCCGGGACAGGGAGCTCCTACAATGAGCAGTTCTTC
TRBJ1-4	-	TRBD1	14	TRBV5-1	CASSSTGGVEKLFF	TGCGCCAGCAGCTCAACAGGGGGCGTTGAAAAACTGTTTTTT
TRBJ2-5	once	TRBD1	15	TRBV27	CASRDTGGAGETQYF	TGTGCCAGCAGGGACACAGGGGGCGCGGGGGAGACCCAGTACTTC
TRBJ2-5	-	TRBD1	12	TRBV19	CASRQGKETQYF	TGTGCCAGTCGACAGGGGAAAGAGACCCAGTACTTC
TRBJ2-7	-	TRBD1	16	TRBV5-1	CASRPGQGSVAYEQYF	TGCGCCAGCAGGCCCGGACAGGGGTCCGTAGCCTACGAGCAGTACTTC
TRBJ2-1	-	-	13	TRBV4-2	CASSLYSYNEQFF	TGTGCCAGCAGCCTGTACTCCTACAATGAGCAGTTCTTC
TRBJ1-4	-	TRBD1	14	TRBV7-2	CASSLTGGFEKLFF	TGTGCCAGCAGTTTGACAGGGGGTTTTGAAAAACTGTTTTTT
TRBJ2-1	-	-	14	TRBV7-9	CASSPPGLANEQFF	TGTGCCAGCAGCCCCCCTGGACTCGCTAATGAGCAGTTCTTC
TRBJ1-1	-	-	19	TRBV19	CASSFYPPVRLEPNTEAFF	TGTGCCAGTAGCTTTTATCCCCCGGTCCGCCTAGAACCGAACACTGAAGCTTTCTTT
TRBJ2-1	-	TRBD1	15	TRBV5-4	CASSSRSGGRDEQFF	TGTGCCAGCAGCAGTCGATCAGGGGGCCGCGATGAGCAGTTCTTC
TRBJ1-4	-	TRBD1	18	TRBV27	CASSRKPGQTNNNEKLFF	TGTGCCAGCAGTCGGAAGCCGGGACAGACAAATAATAATGAAAAACTGTTTTTT
TRBJ1-1	-	-	16	TRBV7-3	CASSLPQKGPDTEAFF	TGTGCCAGCAGCTTACCCCAGAAGGGGCCGGACACTGAAGCTTTCTTT
TRBJ2-1	-	TRBD2	18	TRBV28	CASSPGTSGKWGYNEQFF	TGTGCCAGCAGCCCAGGGACTAGCGGGAAATGGGGCTACAATGAGCAGTTCTTC
TRBJ1-2	few	TRBD1	17	TRBV5-8	CASSHGRDRGRSGGYTF	TGTGCCAGCAGCCATGGACGGGACAGGGGGAGGTCTGGTGGCTACACCTTC